Listed here are 31 T cell receptor beta chains from one sample, sequenced in a study of T cells in Graves' hyperthyroidism and ophthalmopathy. Amplified TCR beta CDR3 regions came from RNA transcripts. The TCR CDR3 was amplified in a first-round RT-PCR using the HTBI primer set. TCRdb used MiXCR to reprocess the multiplex PCR reads, holding one entry per CDR3 protein. The sample holds approximately 530,000 distinct CDR3 sequences, 16% seen once. The specimen was blood. All receptors derive from a woman under 30 with Graves' hyperthyroidism.

This clonotype is a singleton in its sample. A much larger clone sits a single nucleotide away, making a read error possible. The CDR3 protein is CSASGSESTGTQYF. CDR3 nucleotides: TGCAGTGCTAGCGGATCTGAAAGCACAGGTACGCAGTATTTT. This rearrangement joins TRBV20-1 to TRBJ2-3, with D maybe TRBD1 (5 bases). The CDR3 has 14 residues. Per the germline V gene, CDR1 is DFQATT and CDR2 is SNEGSKA (reference sequence).

There are a few counts of this clonotype. The gene calls are TRBV6-5 and TRBJ2-3, with 7 bases identical to TRBD2. Germline CDR1 is MNHEY and CDR2 is SVGAGI. CDR3 length: 17 residues. Losses at the gene ends were 2 bases for V and 2 bases for J; bases not matched to a gene: 10. The CDR3 is CASSYRGSGRATDTQYF. The CDR3 DNA is TGTGCCAGCAGTTACCGTGGGTCTGGGAGGGCCACAGATACGCAGTATTTT.

This sequence joins TRBV28 and TRBJ1-4, with D possibly TRBD1 on 6 matching bases. CDR1 and CDR2 (germline): MDHEN, SYDVKM. The V and J ends lost 1 base and 7 bases respectively, with 13 bases between them. CDR3 length: 15 residues. CDR3 amino acids: CASSLYGRGGEKLFF. The CDR3 region has the DNA TGTGCCAGCAGTTTATATGGCAGGGGTGGTGAAAAACTGTTTTTT. Variable domain in full (rest from reference TRBV28 and TRBJ1-4): DVKVTQSSRYLVKRTGEKVFLECVQDMDHENMFWYRQDPGLGLRLIYFSYDVKMKEKGDIPEGYSVSREKKERFSLILESASTNQTSMYLCASSLYGRGGEKLFFGSGTQLSVL.

This clonotype was observed a few times. The chain links TRBV2 to TRBJ1-2; the D is unclear. V was cut by 3 bases and J by 1 base, with 9 bases left in between. Germline CDR1 reads SNHLY; CDR2 reads FYNNEI. The CDR3 extends over 14 amino acids. CDR3 bases: TGTGCCAGCAGTGAGGTTGTAGGTAACTATGGCTACACCTTC. It is translated as CASSEVVGNYGYTF.

This clonotype has at least ten counts. The chain carries TRBV5-1 and TRBJ1-2, with 7 bases fitting TRBD1. The J segment lost 2 bases and the V segment lost 3 bases, leaving 7 bases of the junction unmatched. CDR3 length: 15 residues. Per germline, CDR1 SGHRS and CDR2 YFSETQ. CDR3 residues: CASSSRQGDNYGYTF. The DNA of the CDR3 is TGCGCCAGCAGCTCGCGTCAGGGGGACAACTATGGCTACACCTTC.

In this sample, this clonotype turned up many times. V usage is TRBV3-1 and J usage is TRBJ2-1, with D unresolved. CDR1 LGHDT and CDR2 YNNKEL come from the germline V gene (reference sequence). The CDR3 spans 13 residues. V was pared by 0 bases and J by 7 bases, with 7 bases between. CDR3: CASSQDHGNEQFF. CDR3 nucleotide sequence: TGTGCCAGCAGCCAAGATCACGGAAATGAGCAGTTCTTC.

The rearrangement uses TRBV7-2 and TRBJ2-7, with TRBD2 identical over 8 bases. Germline values: CDR1 SGHTA, CDR2 FQGNSA. The CDR3 is made up of 14 amino acids. J was trimmed by 2 bases and V by 8 bases; bases with no gene match: 8. The CDR3 here is CASSGGGGPYEQYF. In DNA form, the CDR3 reads TGTGCCAGCTCGGGGGGGGGGGGCCCCTACGAGCAGTACTTC.

The rearrangement joins TRBV9 to TRBJ2-1, with D unclear. Germline CDR1 and CDR2: SGDLS and YYNGEE. Trimming cost V 0 bases and J 2 bases, with 15 bases left between them. This CDR3 region has 17 residues. The CDR3 protein is CASSVVGVGRAYNEQFF. CDR3 coding DNA: TGTGCCAGCAGCGTAGTAGGAGTCGGTCGTGCCTACAATGAGCAGTTCTTC.

This clonotype was observed a few times. The chain combines TRBV7-8 with TRBJ1-5, with D possibly matching TRBD1 (5 bases). CDR3 length: 15 amino acids. V shed 3 bases and J shed 1 base, with 10 bases lying between them. Germline-derived CDR1 and CDR2 are SGHVS and FQNEAQ. The CDR3, as DNA: TGTGCCAGCAGCTTGGGGCAGGTGAGCAATCAGCCCCAGCATTTT. Translation: CASSLGQVSNQPQHF.

This clonotype was found many times. The chain joins TRBV12-3 or TRBV12-4 to TRBJ2-1, with 14 bases matching TRBD2. There are 17 residues in the CDR3. V trimming: 7 bases; J trimming: 4 bases; junction bases outside the gene matches: 9. The CDR3 coding sequence is TGTGCCAGCAAGGGGACTAGCGGGAGCCGAGCTTACAATGAGCAGTTCTTC. It encodes CASKGTSGSRAYNEQFF.

This clonotype was counted between two and nine times. V and J are TRBV20-1 and TRBJ2-7; 7 bases line up with TRBD2. Trimming removed 0 bases from V and 0 bases from J; junction bases left unmatched: 11. This CDR3 has 17 amino acids. Germline CDR1 DFQATT, CDR2 SNEGSKA (reference sequence). CDR3 in amino acids: CSARDDLRRGSSYEQYF. The DNA for the CDR3 is TGCAGTGCTAGAGATGACTTGAGGCGGGGGTCCTCCTACGAGCAGTACTTC.

Details on this clonotype: Mismatch with germline at one junction end may stem from a read error. This chain connects TRBV19 to TRBJ2-1; weak D call: TRBD1 (6 bases). CDR1 and CDR2 (germline): LNHDA, SQIVND (reference sequence). CDR3 size: 14 residues. CDR3 amino acids: CAGSIGDRSNEQFF. Written as DNA, the CDR3 is TGTGCCGGTAGTATTGGTGACAGGAGCAATGAGCAGTTCTTC.

This clonotype turned up a few times. The CDR3 sequence is CSGLRRMNTEAFF. Here the CDR3 DNA reads TGCAGCGGCCTCCGGAGAATGAACACTGAAGCTTTCTTT. The V call is TRBV29-1, the J call TRBJ1-1; D ambiguous. V lost 7 bases and J 0 bases, leaving 12 bases between the germline ends. This CDR3 contains 13 residues. Germline loops: CDR1 SQVTM, CDR2 ANQGSEA.

This clonotype came up a few times. V gene TRBV6-1 combines with J gene TRBJ2-2; 10 bases fit TRBD2. The junction had 8 bases not matched to a gene; V was cut back by 5 bases and J by 5 bases. Per germline, CDR1 MNHNS and CDR2 SASEGT. The CDR3 covers 16 residues. Written as DNA, the CDR3 is TGTGCCAGCAGTTTGATAGCGGGAGGCCTTACCGGGGAGCTGTTTTTT. The encoded protein is CASSLIAGGLTGELFF.

The chain combines TRBV12-3 or TRBV12-4 with TRBJ1-6; possibly TRBD1 for D (5 bases). CDR3 size: 15 residues. The V gene lost 3 bases and the J gene lost 8 bases, with 14 bases spanning the gap. CDR3 nucleotides: TGTGCCAGCAGTTTTGGTCGCAGGGCCCATTCACCCCTCCACTTT. Its protein product is CASSFGRRAHSPLHF.

The rearrangement joins TRBV19 to TRBJ1-1; no definite D call. The CDR3 has 15 residues. V was trimmed by 7 bases and J by 1 base, leaving 16 bases between them. The germline V gene has CDR1 LNHDA and CDR2 SQIVND (reference sequence). In DNA, the CDR3 is TGTGCCAGTATTGGTACCTCGGTCGGGAACACTGAAGCTTTCTTT. Translating it yields CASIGTSVGNTEAFF.

This clonotype came up many times. The gene calls are TRBV20-1 and TRBJ1-1; D is undetermined. Trimming pared 6 bases from V and 1 base from J, leaving 9 bases between. The CDR3 runs 12 residues. Germline V lookup: CDR1 DFQATT, CDR2 SNEGSKA (reference sequence). CDR3: CSARAWNTEAFF. CDR3 bases: TGCAGTGCCCGGGCCTGGAACACTGAAGCTTTCTTT.

This clonotype was detected a few times. The rearrangement uses TRBV7-9 and TRBJ2-1, with D possibly matching TRBD2 (6 bases). This CDR3 contains 16 residues. Germline CDR1 SEHNR, CDR2 FQNEAQ (reference sequence). Trimming removed 0 bases at V and 2 bases at J, with 11 bases between. The CDR3 loop is CASSLARAGTYNEQFF. For the CDR3, the DNA is TGTGCCAGCAGCTTAGCGCGGGCGGGAACCTACAATGAGCAGTTCTTC.

This clonotype was seen many times. The chain is built from TRBV7-9 and TRBJ2-7, with a tentative D call TRBD2 (6 bases). The CDR3 loop spans 14 amino acids. The germline V and J ends were trimmed by 2 bases and 1 base, with 9 bases remaining between them. Germline V lookup: CDR1 SEHNR, CDR2 FQNEAQ (reference sequence). In DNA, the CDR3 is TGTGCCAGCAGCTTATTAGGGAGGTCCTACGAGCAGTACTTC. Translating it yields CASSLLGRSYEQYF.

This clonotype was counted ten times or more. The gene calls are TRBV20-1 and TRBJ1-2, with TRBD1 as a possible D gene (5 bases). Trimming cost V 6 bases and J 2 bases, with 16 bases left between them. Germline V gene data show CDR1 as DFQATT and CDR2 as SNEGSKA (reference sequence). This CDR3 region has 14 residues. The CDR3 region has the DNA TGCAGTGCAGATCCGGGACTGATGAACTATGGCTACACCTTC. The encoded protein is CSADPGLMNYGYTF.

In this sample, this clonotype turned up many times. The J gene is TRBJ2-7, the V gene TRBV5-5; the D call may be TRBD1 or TRBD2 (5 bases each). Trimming stripped 7 bases from V and 4 bases from J, with 18 bases between. Germline V gene lookup returns CDR1 SGHKS and CDR2 YYEKEE (reference sequence). The CDR3 extends over 14 amino acids. CDR3 amino acids: CASDRGSGGYEQYF. CDR3 in DNA: TGTGCCAGCGACCGGGGCTCCGGAGGTTACGAGCAGTACTTC.

This CDR3 reads CASRTGWGIQYF. The CDR3 DNA is TGTGCCAGCAGGACTGGGTGGGGCATTCAGTACTTC. The chain recombines TRBV28 with TRBJ2-4, with unresolved D. The CDR3 covers 12 residues. The V end was cut by 6 bases, the J end by 9 bases, with 12 bases between. Germline V gene lookup returns CDR1 MDHEN and CDR2 SYDVKM.

This clonotype was recorded at least ten times. The gene calls are TRBV20-1 and TRBJ2-1; tentative D call: TRBD1 (6 bases). V shed 0 bases and J shed 7 bases, with 16 bases lying between them. Germline values: CDR1 DFQATT, CDR2 SNEGSKA (reference sequence). The CDR3 loop spans 15 amino acids. In DNA form, the CDR3 reads TGCAGTGCTAGAGATCTCCAGACAGGACTGAATGAGCAGTTCTTC. The encoded protein is CSARDLQTGLNEQFF.

The chain couples TRBV15 to TRBJ1-1; no reliable D call. The V gene lost 0 bases and the J gene lost 11 bases, with 7 bases spanning the gap. The germline gives CDR1 LNHNV, CDR2 YYDKDF (reference sequence). CDR3 length: 11 amino acids. The CDR3, as DNA: TGTGCCACCAGCAGAGATCTTTATGCTTTCTTT. Translation: CATSRDLYAFF.

V and J are TRBV25-1 and TRBJ2-7; 8 bases map to TRBD2. J lost 1 base, V lost 1 base, and 6 bases had no gene match. This CDR3 is 16 amino acids long. Germline V gives CDR1 MGHDK, CDR2 SYGVNS. This CDR3 reads CASSESRGAESYEQYF. CDR3 in DNA: TGTGCCAGCAGTGAATCGCGGGGGGCGGAATCCTACGAGCAGTACTTC.

This clonotype was seen repeatedly, ten times or more. The chain is built from TRBV12-3 or TRBV12-4 and TRBJ1-2; 12 nucleotides align to TRBD1. The junction had 6 bases not matched to a gene; V was cut back by 2 bases and J by 8 bases. The CDR3 is made up of 15 amino acids. CDR3 coding DNA: TGTGCCAGCAGTTTATCCGGGACAGGGGGCAAAGGCTACACCTTC. Translated, it gives CASSLSGTGGKGYTF.

This clonotype was recorded many times. This chain connects TRBV2 to TRBJ1-4; unclear D gene. V was cut by 6 bases and J by 8 bases, with 10 bases left in between. CDR3 size: 12 residues. Germline CDR1 reads SNHLY; CDR2 reads FYNNEI. The DNA of the CDR3 is TGTGCCAGCAGCCGGACCAGGGAAAAACTGTTTTTT. Protein sequence: CASSRTREKLFF.

There are many counts of this clonotype. The V gene is TRBV27, the J gene TRBJ2-1, with 10 bases matching TRBD1. The J segment lost 12 bases and the V segment lost 7 bases, leaving 12 bases of the junction unmatched. This CDR3 has 14 amino acids. Germline V gives CDR1 MNHEY, CDR2 SMNVEV (reference sequence). CDR3 loop: CASTRDRGNNRQFF. The DNA of the CDR3 is TGTGCCAGCACAAGGGACAGGGGTAACAATCGGCAGTTCTTC.

This clonotype was detected ten times or more. J is TRBJ1-2 and V is TRBV7-2; TRBD1 might be the D (5 bases). V gave up 5 bases and J gave up 4 bases, with 11 bases separating them. From germline, CDR1 is SGHTA and CDR2 FQGNSA. The CDR3 is 13 residues long. The CDR3 DNA follows: TGTGCCAGCAGCCCCGTTGACAGCTATGGCTACACCTTC. It yields the protein CASSPVDSYGYTF.

At least ten counts were recorded for this clonotype. V is TRBV20-1 and J is TRBJ2-3, with 13 nucleotides matching TRBD2. CDR3 length: 14 residues. V was clipped by 4 bases and J by 4 bases; unmatched bases: 2. Germline CDR1 DFQATT, CDR2 SNEGSKA (reference sequence). Here the CDR3 reads CSATTSGGPDTQYF. Written as DNA, the CDR3 is TGCAGTGCTACGACTAGCGGGGGGCCAGATACGCAGTATTTT.

This clonotype was counted only a few times. The J gene is TRBJ2-4, the V gene TRBV5-6; TRBD1 matches at 10 bases. The germline V gene encodes CDR1 SGHDT and CDR2 YYEEEE. After removal of 0 bases from V and 2 bases from J, the junction contained 2 bases not matched to a gene. CDR3 length equals 16 residues. The CDR3 region has the DNA TGTGCCAGCAGCTTGGCGGGACAGGGGACCAAAAACATTCAGTACTTC. As protein: CASSLAGQGTKNIQYF.